What follows are 3 T cell receptor beta chains derived from one specimen sequenced in a study of shared clonotypes between healthy human individuals. Using immunoSEQ multiplex PCR, the repertoire was profiled, and TCRdb retains in-frame clones only, with some absent. This repertoire shows roughly 2 million clones, around 96% found once; its top ten account for 0.9% to 1.3%. Terminally differentiated effector memory CD45RA+ cells were excluded by CCR7 positive selection of CD45RO-negative cells. The sample consisted of naive CD8+ T cells sorted from blood. These receptors originate from a young man in good health.

The CDR3 sequence is CASSLYPGADNEQFF. DNA for the CDR3: TGTGCCAGCAGCTTATATCCGGGGGCCGACAATGAGCAGTTCTTC. The chain combines TRBV13 with TRBJ2-1; D assignment may be TRBD1 or TRBD2 (6 bases each). Deletions cut 2 bases from V and 5 bases from J, with 13 bases between. The CDR3 runs to 15 residues. Per germline, CDR1 PRHDT and CDR2 FYEKMQ (reference sequence).

This chain uses TRBV5-4 with TRBJ1-6; D is perhaps TRBD1 (6 bases). Germline V gene lookup returns CDR1 SGHNT and CDR2 YYREEE (reference sequence). The V and J ends lost 1 base and 6 bases respectively, with 11 bases between them. This CDR3 has 15 residues. CDR3 amino acids: CASSLWSGANSPLHF. The CDR3, as DNA: TGTGCCAGCAGCTTGTGGTCAGGGGCTAATTCACCCCTCCACTTT.

The CDR3 loop is CASSLFRGFTEAFF. The CDR3 DNA reads as TGTGCCAGCAGTTTATTCAGGGGTTTCACTGAAGCTTTCTTT. This chain uses TRBV28 with TRBJ1-1; a possible D gene is TRBD1 (6 bases). Germline V lookup: CDR1 MDHEN, CDR2 SYDVKM. The length of the CDR3 is 14 residues. V gave up 1 base and J gave up 4 bases, with 10 bases separating them.